Listed below are T cell receptor beta chains from one sample, sequenced in a study of T cell repertoires in cytomegalovirus infection. TCRdb redid the calling of the reads with MiXCR, one entry per CDR3 protein. The profile shows 35,000 to 55,000 distinct CDR3 sequences, 20% of them singletons. No antigen has been assigned to these receptors. The material sequenced was PBMCs, sequenced either directly or after in vitro stimulation (not recorded which). The receptors here all came from a human donor in good health (CMV status not recorded). Some clones in this sample may be carry-over from other donors' samples. The CDR3 runs from the conserved cysteine through the conserved F or W. Each record gives: V gene, D gene, J gene, clone size, CDR3 protein, CDR3 DNA. D genes are given only for firm matches. Rows may omit the clone size; those that give it use once, few, many or a size class.

V: TRBV12-3/TRBV12-4; D: TRBD2; J: TRBJ2-1; size: many; CDR3: CASSTTSGMYNEQFF; DNA: TGTGCCAGCAGCACCACTAGCGGGATGTACAATGAGCAGTTCTTC
V: TRBV4-2; D: NA; J: TRBJ1-5; size: many; CDR3: CASSQGYGLLNQPQHF; DNA: TGTGCCAGCAGCCAAGGATATGGACTGTTAAATCAGCCCCAGCATTTT
V: TRBV11-2; D: NA; J: TRBJ2-7; size: many; CDR3: CASSFRDSSYEQYF; DNA: TGTGCCAGCAGCTTCCGGGACTCCTCCTACGAGCAGTACTTC
V: TRBV3-1; D: TRBD2; J: TRBJ2-7; size: many; CDR3: CASSLSEGGPYEQYF; DNA: TGTGCCAGCAGTCTGTCGGAGGGAGGGCCATACGAGCAGTACTTC
V: TRBV7-2; D: TRBD2; J: TRBJ2-1; size: many; CDR3: CASSLGTSSNEQFF; DNA: TGTGCCAGCAGCCTCGGGACTAGCTCCAATGAGCAGTTCTTC
V: TRBV19; D: NA; J: TRBJ2-3; size: NA; CDR3: CASSRGSSTDTQYF; DNA: TGTGCCAGTAGTAGGGGGTCTAGCACAGATACGCAGTATTTT
V: TRBV7-2; D: NA; J: TRBJ2-7; size: many; CDR3: CASSSQGFYGEQYF; DNA: TGTGCCAGCAGCTCACAGGGTTTTTATGGCGAGCAGTACTTC
V: TRBV7-6; D: NA; J: TRBJ2-1; size: few; CDR3: CASSLAGDLFF; DNA: TGTGCCAGCAGCTTAGCGGGAGATTTGTTCTTC
V: TRBV7-2; D: NA; J: TRBJ2-7; size: many; CDR3: CASSLEDSLEQYF; DNA: TGTGCCAGCAGCTTAGAGGACAGCCTCGAGCAGTACTTC
V: TRBV12-3/TRBV12-4; D: TRBD2; J: TRBJ2-3; size: NA; CDR3: CASSLGLAGSADTQYF; DNA: TGTGCCAGCAGTCTGGGACTAGCGGGAAGTGCAGATACGCAGTATTTT
V: TRBV12-3/TRBV12-4; D: NA; J: TRBJ1-3; size: few; CDR3: CASSLVYGNTIYF; DNA: TGTGCCAGCAGTTTAGTTTACGGGAACACCATATATTTT
V: TRBV18; D: NA; J: TRBJ1-2; size: NA; CDR3: CASSPGTPRGYGYTF; DNA: TGTGCCAGCTCACCAGGTACACCACGGGGCTATGGCTACACCTTC
V: TRBV7-8; D: NA; J: TRBJ1-5; size: many; CDR3: CASSLAARLIMGPQHF; DNA: TGTGCCAGCAGCTTAGCGGCCAGGCTCATCATGGGGCCCCAGCATTTT
V: TRBV6-2/TRBV6-3; D: NA; J: TRBJ1-1; size: few; CDR3: CASSYWGTTEAFF; DNA: TGTGCCAGCAGTTACTGGGGGACCACTGAAGCTTTCTTT
V: TRBV9; D: TRBD2; J: TRBJ2-5; size: few; CDR3: CASSPTSVHETQYF; DNA: TGTGCCAGCAGCCCGACTAGCGTGCACGAGACCCAGTACTTC
V: TRBV18; D: NA; J: TRBJ1-5; size: few; CDR3: CASSLQGYGNQPQHF; DNA: TGTGCCAGCTCACTACAGGGTTATGGCAATCAGCCCCAGCATTTT
V: TRBV5-6; D: NA; J: TRBJ1-6; size: few; CDR3: CASSLAGSYNSPLHF; DNA: TGTGCCAGCAGCTTGGCCGGCTCCTATAATTCACCCCTCCACTTT
V: TRBV6-2/TRBV6-3; D: NA; J: TRBJ1-1; size: few; CDR3: CASSYRSRDTEAFF; DNA: TGTGCCAGCAGTTACCGGAGTAGAGACACTGAAGCTTTCTTT
V: TRBV12-3/TRBV12-4; D: NA; J: TRBJ1-3; size: once; CDR3: CASSLGDRGNTIYF; DNA: TGTGCCAGCAGTTTAGGAGACAGAGGAAACACCATATATTTT
V: TRBV12-3/TRBV12-4; D: TRBD2; J: TRBJ2-1; size: many; CDR3: CASSFALAGRSDEQFF; DNA: TGTGCCAGCAGTTTCGCTCTAGCGGGGAGGTCGGATGAGCAGTTCTTC
V: TRBV7-9; D: NA; J: TRBJ2-3; size: many; CDR3: CASSLAASLDTQYF; DNA: TGTGCCAGCAGCTTAGCGGCTAGCTTAGATACGCAGTATTTT